This T cell receptor (beta chain) appears in the sequencing data of a study of blood T cells in healthy people across ages. Study-wide results and limits: Donors of long life had a larger count of naive CD4+ cells and greater diversity than aged donors.

There are 15 residues in the CDR3. Germline-derived CDR1 and CDR2 are MNHNY and SVGAGI (reference sequence). V was pared by 6 bases and J by 3 bases, with 8 bases of the junction left unmatched. Roughly 10 milliliters was the volume of peripheral blood drawn from each donor. Per sample, no less than 5.5 micrograms of total RNA were extracted. It was with a sample-barcoded 5' primer and a J-beta primer mix that a second PCR of roughly 7 to 12 cycles was run. MiXCR, run by TCRdb on the 5' RACE reads, gives a single entry per CDR3 protein. The data hold about 1.8 million distinct CDR3 sequences, with just under 50% observed a single time. Regarding this clonotype: Its matching antigen is unknown.

The sequencing input was blood. The TCR comes from a woman aged 40 to 50 in good health. The chain combines TRBV6-6 with TRBJ2-3, with 8 bases identical to TRBD2. The CDR3 is CASSPNGGGTDTQYF. CDR3 DNA: TGTGCCAGCAGCCCGAACGGGGGGGGGACAGATACGCAGTATTTT.